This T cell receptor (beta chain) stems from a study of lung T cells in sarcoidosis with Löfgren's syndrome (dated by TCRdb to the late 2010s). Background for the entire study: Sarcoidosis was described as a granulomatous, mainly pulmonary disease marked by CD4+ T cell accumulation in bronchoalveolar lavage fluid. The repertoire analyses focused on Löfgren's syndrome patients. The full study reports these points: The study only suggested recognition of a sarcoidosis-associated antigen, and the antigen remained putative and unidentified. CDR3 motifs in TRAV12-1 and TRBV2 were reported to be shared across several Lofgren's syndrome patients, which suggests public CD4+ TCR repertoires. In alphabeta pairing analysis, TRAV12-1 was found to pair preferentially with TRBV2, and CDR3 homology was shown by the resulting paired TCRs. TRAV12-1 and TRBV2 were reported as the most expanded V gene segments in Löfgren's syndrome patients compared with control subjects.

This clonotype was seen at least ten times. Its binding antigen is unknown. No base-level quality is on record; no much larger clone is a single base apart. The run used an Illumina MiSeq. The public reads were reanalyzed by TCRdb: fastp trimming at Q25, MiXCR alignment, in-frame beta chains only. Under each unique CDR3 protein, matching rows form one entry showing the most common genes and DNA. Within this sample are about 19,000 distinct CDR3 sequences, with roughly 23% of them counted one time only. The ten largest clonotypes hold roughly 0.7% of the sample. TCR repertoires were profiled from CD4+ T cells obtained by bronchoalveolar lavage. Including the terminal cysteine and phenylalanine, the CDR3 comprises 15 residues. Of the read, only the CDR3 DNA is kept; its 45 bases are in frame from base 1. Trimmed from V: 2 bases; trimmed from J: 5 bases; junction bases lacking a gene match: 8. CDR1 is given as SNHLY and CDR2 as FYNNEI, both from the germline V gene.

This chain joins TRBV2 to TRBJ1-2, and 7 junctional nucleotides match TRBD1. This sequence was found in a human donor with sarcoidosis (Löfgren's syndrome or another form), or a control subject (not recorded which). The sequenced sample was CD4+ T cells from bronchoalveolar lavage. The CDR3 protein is CASSERGRGTYGYTF. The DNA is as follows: TGTGCCAGCAGTGAACGTGGCAGGGGGACTTATGGCTACACCTTC. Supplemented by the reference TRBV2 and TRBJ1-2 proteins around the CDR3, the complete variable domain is EPEVTQTPSHQVTQMGQEVILRCVPISNHLYFYWYRQILGQKVEFLVSFYNNEISEKSEIFDDQFSVERPDGSNFTLKIRSTKLEDSAMYFCASSERGRGTYGYTFGSGTRLTVV.